These 28 T cell receptor beta chains originate from one sample sequenced in a study of T cells after yellow fever vaccination. TCRdb itself ran the 5' RACE reads through MiXCR, one entry per CDR3 protein. The table shows over 45,000 distinct CDR3 sequences, with about 5.6% occurring only once. This sample comprised PBMCs, either bulk or a sorted T-cell subset (CD4+, CD8+, memory, or dextramer-sorted; not recorded which), obtained on the day of the yellow fever booster vaccination. The receptors here all came from a man between 18 and 35 years old who received the YFV17D yellow fever vaccine.

This clonotype was seen at least ten times. The J gene is TRBJ2-7, the V gene TRBV12-3 or TRBV12-4; the D is unclear. Trimming stripped 7 bases from V and 2 bases from J, with 12 bases between. The CDR3 extends over 13 amino acids. This chain's CDR3 is CASKAGSAYEQYF. In nucleotides, the CDR3 is TGTGCCAGCAAAGCCGGGTCGGCCTACGAGCAGTACTTC.

This clonotype was recorded at least ten times. V usage is TRBV5-5 and J usage is TRBJ2-1; 10 positions match TRBD1. Per the germline V gene, CDR1 is SGHKS and CDR2 is YYEKEE (reference sequence). V gave up 4 bases and J gave up 8 bases; unmatched junction bases: 9. CDR3 size: 15 residues. CDR3 region: CASSLRGTGVHEQFF. CDR3 DNA: TGTGCCAGCAGCCTAAGGGGGACAGGGGTACATGAGCAGTTCTTC.

This clonotype was seen a handful of times. This chain uses TRBV6-1 with TRBJ2-5; no clear D. This CDR3 contains 15 residues. The germline gives CDR1 MNHNS, CDR2 SASEGT. Trimming took off 3 bases at V and 5 bases at J, with 16 bases between the two ends. The CDR3 bases are TGTGCCAGCAGTGAGTCCGGCAGCCGGATCGAGACCCAGTACTTC. Translated, it gives CASSESGSRIETQYF.

This clonotype was detected only a few times. The chain couples TRBV20-1 to TRBJ2-7; TRBD2 aligns across 8 bases. With 0 bases clipped from V and 1 base from J, the junction kept 5 bases outside the gene matches. CDR1 and CDR2 (germline): DFQATT, SNEGSKA (reference sequence). This CDR3 spans 15 amino acids. CDR3 nucleotide sequence: TGCAGTGCTAGAGATCCAGCGGGGGAATCCTACGAGCAGTACTTC. Its translation is CSARDPAGESYEQYF.

This clonotype was seen repeatedly, ten times or more. Here the CDR3 reads CASSPREGSDTQYF. The CDR3 nucleotides read TGTGCCAGCAGTCCCCGGGAAGGGTCAGATACGCAGTATTTT. The chain is built from TRBV12-3 or TRBV12-4 and TRBJ2-3; weak D call: TRBD2 (5 bases). Trimming shortened V by 5 bases and J by 4 bases, and 13 bases separated the two germline ends. The CDR3 runs 14 residues.

This clonotype was counted at least ten times. J is TRBJ2-3 and V is TRBV7-6; D is unresolved. CDR3 length equals 12 residues. Trimming removed 5 bases from V and 4 bases from J, with 7 bases in between. Per the germline V gene, CDR1 is SGHVS and CDR2 is FNYEAQ. CDR3 protein: CASSASADTQYF. CDR3 nucleotides: TGTGCCAGCAGCGCCAGTGCAGATACGCAGTATTTT.

A few counts support this clonotype. CDR3 bases: TGCGCCAGCAGCCAAGAAGCGAGCGGGGGGCGTGAGACCCAGTACTTC. It specifies CASSQEASGGRETQYF. The chain carries TRBV4-3 and TRBJ2-5, with 9 bases matching TRBD2. The germline CDR1 and CDR2 sequences are LGHNA and YSLEER. V was clipped by 0 bases and J by 5 bases; unmatched bases: 7. There are 16 residues in the CDR3.

This clonotype was picked up many times. The rearrangement links TRBV7-3 to TRBJ2-2; 10 nucleotides line up with TRBD1. Trimming cost V 2 bases and J 4 bases; bases outside gene matches: 1. There are 15 residues in the CDR3. Per germline, CDR1 SGHTA and CDR2 FQGTGA. CDR3 loop: CASSLGTGVTGELFF. The CDR3 DNA reads TGTGCCAGCAGCTTAGGGACAGGGGTCACCGGGGAGCTGTTTTTT.

This clonotype was seen many times. V and J are TRBV20-1 and TRBJ2-3, with D maybe TRBD2 (5 bases). Trimming shortened V by 0 bases and J by 0 bases, and 10 bases separated the two germline ends. Germline V CDR1 and CDR2: DFQATT, SNEGSKA (reference sequence). The CDR3 is made up of 15 amino acids. CDR3 region: CSARDQSGSTDTQYF. The CDR3, as DNA: TGCAGTGCTAGAGATCAAAGCGGTAGCACAGATACGCAGTATTTT.

CDR3 residues: CASSRAGALSEQFF. CDR3 nucleotide sequence: TGTGCCAGCAGCCGGGCGGGGGCGTTAAGTGAGCAGTTCTTC. The chain is built from TRBV5-4 and TRBJ2-1, with D possibly being TRBD2 (7 bases). With 4 bases removed from V and 9 bases from J, the gap between germline ends came to 17 bases. Germline loops: CDR1 SGHNT, CDR2 YYREEE (reference sequence). The CDR3 spans 14 residues.

At least ten counts were recorded for this clonotype. V usage is TRBV6-5 and J usage is TRBJ2-7; no clear D gene. Trimming removed 5 bases from V and 4 bases from J, with 15 bases in between. CDR3 length: 14 amino acids. The germline V gene has CDR1 MNHEY and CDR2 SVGAGI. This CDR3 is CASSVDSKFYEQYF. Written as DNA, the CDR3 is TGTGCCAGCAGTGTCGATTCCAAGTTTTACGAGCAGTACTTC.

The V call is TRBV4-3, the J call TRBJ1-2; TRBD1 agrees at 8 bases. The CDR3 sequence is 16 residues long. The V and J ends lost 0 bases and 6 bases, in that order; junction bases with no gene match: 9. Germline V gene sequence: CDR1 LGHNA, CDR2 YSLEER. In DNA, the CDR3 is TGCGCCAGCAGCCAAGAGCAGCAGGGGGCGAGAGATGGCTACACCTTC. Translating gives CASSQEQQGARDGYTF.

The chain couples TRBV7-2 to TRBJ2-7, with 7 nucleotides matching TRBD1. Germline CDR1 SGHTA, CDR2 FQGNSA. The CDR3 is 13 amino acids. Germline trimming cut 1 base from V and 6 bases from J; bases unmatched to any gene: 3. The CDR3 DNA reads TGTGCCAGCAGCTTAGAGGCAGGGGGCGAGCAGTACTTC. Its protein is CASSLEAGGEQYF. The complete variable domain, with remaining parts taken from reference TRBV7-2 and TRBJ2-7, reads GAGVSQSPSNKVTEKGKDVELRCDPISGHTALYWYRQSLGQGLEFLIYFQGNSAPDKSGLPSDRFSAERTGGSVSTLTIQRTQQEDSAVYLCASSLEAGGEQYFGPGTRLTVT.

This clonotype was counted at least ten times. V usage is TRBV6-2 or TRBV6-3 and J usage is TRBJ2-7; no clear D gene. Trimming pared 5 bases from V and 3 bases from J, leaving 5 bases between. Germline lookup yields CDR1 MNHEY and CDR2 SVGEGT. The CDR3 contains 11 residues. The CDR3 region is CASSANYEQYF. CDR3 nucleotide sequence: TGTGCCAGCAGTGCCAACTACGAGCAGTACTTC.

This clonotype has just a few counts. This sequence joins TRBV12-3 or TRBV12-4 and TRBJ1-5; 9 nucleotides match TRBD1. The CDR3 has 16 residues. V lost 5 bases and J lost 0; bases outside the gene matches: 5. CDR3: CASSRTGVNSNQPQHF. CDR3 in DNA: TGTGCCAGCAGTCGGACAGGGGTTAATAGCAATCAGCCCCAGCATTTT.

A few counts support this clonotype. CDR3 residues: CASSYRVSADTQYF. As DNA, the CDR3 is TGTGCCAGCAGTTACAGGGTGAGCGCAGATACGCAGTATTTT. The chain uses TRBV6-2 or TRBV6-3 and TRBJ2-3; D gene ambiguous. Trimming left V 2 bases short and J 4 bases short, with 10 bases between. The CDR3 covers 14 residues. Germline V gene sequence: CDR1 MNHEY, CDR2 SVGEGT.

The CDR3 nucleotides are TGCGCCAGCAGCCAAGAAGTGGAAGAGACCCAGTACTTC. This translates into CASSQEVEETQYF. The V and J genes are TRBV4-3 and TRBJ2-5; D is unclear. Trimming took 0 bases from V and 3 from J, leaving 5 bases between them. The CDR3 has 13 residues. Germline V gene lookup returns CDR1 LGHNA and CDR2 YSLEER.

The gene calls are TRBV24-1 and TRBJ2-1, with TRBD2 identical over 8 bases. After removal of 4 bases from V and 2 bases from J, the junction contained 3 bases not matched to a gene. Germline assignment: CDR1 KGHDR and CDR2 SFDVKD. This CDR3 has 15 amino acids. The CDR3 nucleotides read TGTGCCACCAGTGAGGGCGGGGGGACCTACAATGAGCAGTTCTTC. Protein: CATSEGGGTYNEQFF.

Points on this clonotype: This clone may be a read error of a much larger clone one base away. V gene TRBV15 combines with J gene TRBJ1-2, with a possible D match to TRBD1 (5 bases). The CDR3 spans 13 residues. Per the germline V gene, CDR1 is LNHNV and CDR2 is YYDKDF (reference sequence). CDR3 sequence reads: CATSGDPRDGYTF. The CDR3 nucleotides are TGTGCCACCAGCGGAGATCCCAGGGATGGCTACACCTTC.

A few counts support this clonotype. This sequence joins TRBV6-1 and TRBJ1-4; D remains ambiguous. Germline CDR1 is MNHNS and CDR2 is SASEGT. This CDR3 contains 15 residues. Trimming shortened V by 2 bases and J by 4 bases, and 11 bases separated the two germline ends. This CDR3 is CASSEWVKDNEKLFF. The DNA of the CDR3 is TGTGCCAGCAGTGAATGGGTCAAAGATAATGAAAAACTGTTTTTT.

This clonotype appeared many times. The V call is TRBV10-2, the J call TRBJ2-3; the D is unclear. Trimming cost V 8 bases and J 4 bases, with 10 bases left between them. This CDR3 is built from 12 residues. Germline assignment: CDR1 WSHSY and CDR2 SAAADI. Written as DNA, the CDR3 is TGCGCCAGCCGATTAGGCGCAGATACGCAGTATTTT. Encoded protein: CASRLGADTQYF.

In this sample, this clonotype turned up many times. The rearrangement uses TRBV5-1 and TRBJ2-1; TRBD2 matches 9 bases. Per germline, CDR1 SGHRS and CDR2 YFSETQ. Trimming removed 3 bases from V and 5 bases from J; junction bases left unmatched: 9. The CDR3 loop spans 16 amino acids. The CDR3 loop is CASSSAGRGGDNEQFF. CDR3 DNA: TGCGCCAGCAGCTCCGCAGGGCGGGGGGGCGACAATGAGCAGTTCTTC.

This chain connects TRBV12-5 to TRBJ1-5, with 7 bases aligning to TRBD1. After removal of 6 bases from V and 3 bases from J, the junction contained 20 bases not matched to a gene. Germline-derived CDR1 and CDR2 are LGHNT and FRNRAP. This CDR3 has 19 residues. CDR3 loop: CASGRATPGQVVANQPQHF. The CDR3 DNA reads TGTGCTAGTGGAAGAGCGACCCCAGGACAGGTGGTCGCCAATCAGCCCCAGCATTTT.

The chain is built from TRBV7-7 and TRBJ2-5, with D possibly called TRBD1 or TRBD2 (5 bases each). V was clipped by 5 bases and J by 3 bases, with 13 bases between them. There are 14 residues in the CDR3. CDR1 and CDR2 (germline): SSHAT, FNYEAQ (reference sequence). CDR3 amino acids: CASSRKGPEETQYF. In nucleotides, the CDR3 is TGTGCCAGCAGCCGCAAGGGACCAGAAGAGACCCAGTACTTC.

This clonotype was found many times. This rearrangement joins TRBV4-3 to TRBJ2-2; tentatively, D is TRBD1 or TRBD2 (5 bases each). This CDR3 region has 19 residues. With 0 bases removed from V and 7 bases from J, the gap between germline ends came to 24 bases. Germline CDR1 is LGHNA and CDR2 is YSLEER. Here the CDR3 DNA reads TGCGCCAGCAGCCAAGACCCCTTTTTAGGGACCGACCTTGGCGGGGAGCTGTTTTTT. Translation: CASSQDPFLGTDLGGELFF.

A few counts support this clonotype. This rearrangement joins TRBV7-7 to TRBJ2-6; no clear D. The germline V gene has CDR1 SSHAT and CDR2 FNYEAQ (reference sequence). The CDR3 sequence is 14 residues long. V lost 5 bases and J 0 bases, leaving 5 bases between the germline ends. The CDR3 nucleotides are TGTGCCAGCAGCCCGAGCTCTGGGGCCAACGTCCTGACTTTC. Its translation is CASSPSSGANVLTF.

This clonotype was counted ten times or more. This chain links TRBV10-3 with TRBJ2-7; 11 bases are a match to TRBD2. CDR3 length equals 15 residues. Trimming took 6 bases from V and 4 from J; bases not matched to a gene: 8. Germline CDR1 is ENHRY and CDR2 is SYGVKD. The CDR3 protein is CAISSTASGGYEQYF. The CDR3 DNA is TGTGCCATCAGCTCAACCGCTAGCGGGGGGTACGAGCAGTACTTC.

The genes are TRBV5-4 and TRBJ2-2; D possibly corresponds to TRBD2 (6 bases). The CDR3 length is 16 residues. CDR1 and CDR2 from the germline V gene are SGHNT and YYREEE (reference sequence). V lost 4 bases, J lost 2 bases, and 15 bases lay in between. The CDR3 sequence is CASSPGELLNTGELFF. The DNA for the CDR3 is TGTGCCAGCAGCCCGGGAGAGCTACTTAACACCGGGGAGCTGTTTTTT.